This T cell receptor (beta chain) was documented in a study of control samples from healthy donors and cancer patients. The protocol was immunoSEQ multiplex PCR, while the TCRdb copy is restricted to in-frame clones and leaves out a portion. There are approximately 160,000 clones in the sample; 80% to 95% occur only once, and 0.68% lies in the top ten. The sequenced sample consisted of blood. The source is a woman in her thirties in good health.

CDR3 sequence reads: CSASLRRSYNSPLHF. The CDR3 DNA follows: TGCAGTGCTAGTCTCCGCCGCTCCTATAATTCACCCCTCCACTTT. The V gene is TRBV20-1, the J gene TRBJ1-6; D is uncertain. Trimming pared 3 bases from V and 0 bases from J, leaving 9 bases between. In germline, CDR1 is DFQATT, CDR2 SNEGSKA (reference sequence). This CDR3 contains 15 residues.